This entry features one T cell receptor (beta chain) sequence. The target antigen is unknown. The length of the CDR3 is 16 residues. Germline V lookup: CDR1 SGHRS, CDR2 YFSETQ. Trimming took 2 bases from V and 7 from J; bases not matched to a gene: 10. The data were taken from a study of T-cell memory formation after mild COVID-19. Points from the study as a whole: In pre-infection memory, a portion of responding clones appeared, which suggested that cross-reactive memory joined. The study found contracting CD4+ clones mainly in CM and EM and contracting CD8+ clones in EMRA. Clones shrinking from day 15 to 85 showed even CD4/CD8 mixes; later expanders tilted CD4+.

TCRdb re-called the 5' RACE reads with MiXCR, one entry per CDR3 protein. The sample has several thousand distinct CDR3 sequences, around 17% seen once; the top ten hold 2.1%. V is TRBV5-1 and J is TRBJ1-4; TRBD1 matches 8 bases. This receptor was taken from an adult who had mild COVID-19 (a few samples of this study predate the infection). Cell type and time point are not known. Sequencing used PBMCs or a T cell subset sorted from them (not recorded which). The CDR3 DNA sequence: TGCGCCAGCAGCTTCGAGACAGGGGCGAGCGCTGAAAAACTGTTTTTT. Protein: CASSFETGASAEKLFF.